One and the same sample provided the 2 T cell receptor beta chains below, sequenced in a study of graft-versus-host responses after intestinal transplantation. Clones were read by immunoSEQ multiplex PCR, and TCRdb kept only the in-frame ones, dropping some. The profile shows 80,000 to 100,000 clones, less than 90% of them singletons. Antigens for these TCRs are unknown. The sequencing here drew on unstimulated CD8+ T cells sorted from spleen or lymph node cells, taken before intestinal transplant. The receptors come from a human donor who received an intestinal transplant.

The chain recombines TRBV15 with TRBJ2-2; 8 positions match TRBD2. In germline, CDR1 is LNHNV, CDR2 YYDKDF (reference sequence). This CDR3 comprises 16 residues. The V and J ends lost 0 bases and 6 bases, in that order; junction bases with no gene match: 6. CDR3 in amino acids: CATSRESGGRSGELFF. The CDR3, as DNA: TGTGCCACCAGCAGAGAAAGCGGGGGCAGATCCGGGGAGCTGTTTTTT.

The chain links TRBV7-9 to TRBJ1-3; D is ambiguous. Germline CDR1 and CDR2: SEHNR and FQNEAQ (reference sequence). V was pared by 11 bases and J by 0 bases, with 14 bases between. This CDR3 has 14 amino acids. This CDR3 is CAASGLSSGNTIYF. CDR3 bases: TGTGCCGCATCCGGATTGAGCTCTGGAAACACCATATATTTT.